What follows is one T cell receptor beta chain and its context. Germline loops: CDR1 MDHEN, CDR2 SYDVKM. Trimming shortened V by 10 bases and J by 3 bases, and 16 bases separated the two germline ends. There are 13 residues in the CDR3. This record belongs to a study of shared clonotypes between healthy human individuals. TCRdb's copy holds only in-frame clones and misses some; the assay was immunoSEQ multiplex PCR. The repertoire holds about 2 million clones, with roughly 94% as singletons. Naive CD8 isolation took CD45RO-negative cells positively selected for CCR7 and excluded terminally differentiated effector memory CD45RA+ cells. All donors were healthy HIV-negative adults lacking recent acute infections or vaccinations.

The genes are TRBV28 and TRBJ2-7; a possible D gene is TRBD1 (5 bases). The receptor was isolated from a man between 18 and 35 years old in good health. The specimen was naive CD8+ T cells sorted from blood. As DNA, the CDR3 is TGTGCCACTACGGCAGGGAACGTCTACGAGCAGTACTTC. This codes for CATTAGNVYEQYF.